A selection of T cell receptor beta chains follows, all from one sample in a study of blood T cells in healthy people across ages. MiXCR, applied by TCRdb to the 5' RACE reads, yields one record per CDR3 protein. The data show 600,000 or so distinct CDR3 sequences, about 30% seen once. The sample was blood. These receptor sequences come from a woman aged 80 or over in good health. Both conserved end residues are part of each CDR3. The D gene is left open where the match is weak. The size entry is marked missing in some rows and otherwise reads once, few, many or a size class.

clone_size	d_call	v_call	j_call	cdr3_aa	cdr3_nt
many	NA	TRBV30	TRBJ2-5	CAWSVKSETQYF	TGTGCCTGGAGTGTAAAGTCGGAGACCCAGTACTTC
NA	NA	TRBV5-1	TRBJ2-2	CASSLMGSTGELFF	TGCGCCAGCAGCCTGATGGGGAGCACCGGGGAGCTGTTTTTT
NA	TRBD1	TRBV12-3/TRBV12-4	TRBJ1-3	CASSPRDRALSGNTIYF	TGTGCCAGCAGTCCCCGGGACAGGGCCCTCTCTGGAAACACCATATATTTT
many	TRBD2	TRBV20-1	TRBJ2-7	CSARLAGGSNEQYF	TGCAGTGCTAGACTTGCGGGGGGCTCCAACGAGCAGTACTTC
many	TRBD1	TRBV6-5	TRBJ2-1	CASSSPGQLQFF	TGTGCCAGCAGTTCCCCGGGACAGCTGCAGTTCTTC
NA	NA	TRBV6-1	TRBJ1-2	CASSEPTGPRGGYTF	TGTGCCAGCAGTGAACCTACAGGACCCAGGGGAGGCTACACCTTC
NA	TRBD2	TRBV7-9	TRBJ2-5	CASSASGGPLYGQYF	TGTGCCAGCAGCGCGAGCGGGGGGCCGCTCTACGGGCAGTACTTC
many	NA	TRBV25-1	TRBJ2-3	CASSEAGVATDTQYF	TGTGCCAGCAGTGAAGCAGGGGTTGCCACAGATACGCAGTATTTT
few	NA	TRBV5-6	TRBJ1-1	CASSQHSQRENTEAFF	TGTGCCAGCAGCCAACATTCACAGAGGGAGAACACTGAAGCTTTCTTT
many	TRBD1	TRBV6-2/TRBV6-3	TRBJ2-7	CASSRPGQGYYEQYF	TGTGCCAGCAGTCGCCCGGGACAGGGTTATTACGAGCAGTACTTC
many	NA	TRBV15	TRBJ2-7	CATSSGQLGSYEQYF	TGTGCCACCAGCAGTGGACAGTTGGGCTCCTACGAGCAGTACTTC
few	NA	TRBV5-1	TRBJ1-4	CASSPNTGPEKLFF	TGCGCCAGCAGCCCAAATACAGGCCCGGAAAAACTGTTTTTT
NA	TRBD2	TRBV5-1	TRBJ2-7	CASSQGLAAVADF	TGCGCCAGCAGCCAGGGACTAGCGGCGGTAGCGGACTTC
many	TRBD2	TRBV6-6	TRBJ2-7	CASSYPRLAGGPSSYEQYF	TGTGCCAGCAGTTACCCTAGACTAGCGGGGGGTCCAAGCTCCTACGAGCAGTACTTC
many	TRBD1	TRBV29-1	TRBJ2-1	CSVGTEINNEQFF	TGCAGCGTCGGGACAGAAATTAACAATGAGCAGTTCTTC
NA	NA	TRBV21-1	TRBJ1-3	CASSKWGPGPSGNTIYF	TGTGCCAGCAGCAAATGGGGACCCGGACCCTCTGGAAACACCATATATTTT
many	NA	TRBV5-1	TRBJ2-5	CASSLAIGVSQETQYF	TGCGCCAGCAGCTTGGCCATCGGCGTCTCCCAAGAGACCCAGTACTTC
many	NA	TRBV7-2	TRBJ1-1	CASSGQWRDEAFF	TGTGCCAGCAGTGGACAGTGGCGGGATGAAGCTTTCTTT
few	TRBD1	TRBV6-6	TRBJ1-1	CASSYRRGLTYTEAFF	TGTGCCAGCAGTTACCGCAGGGGGCTGACGTACACTGAAGCTTTCTTT
many	NA	TRBV27	TRBJ2-7	CASSLRNEQTYEQYF	TGTGCCAGCAGTTTAAGGAATGAACAGACCTACGAGCAGTACTTC
few	TRBD1	TRBV5-1	TRBJ2-1	CASSLDRQGRNNEQFF	TGCGCCAGCAGCTTGGATAGACAGGGCCGGAACAATGAGCAGTTCTTC
many	TRBD2	TRBV28	TRBJ2-1	CASSLIAGEVGQFF	TGTGCCAGCAGTTTGATAGCGGGGGAGGTGGGGCAGTTCTTC
many	NA	TRBV29-1	TRBJ2-3	CSVDLEVSDTQYF	TGCAGCGTTGATCTAGAGGTGTCAGATACGCAGTATTTT
many	TRBD1	TRBV6-6	TRBJ2-7	CASRPGQGLYEQYF	TGTGCCAGCAGACCGGGACAGGGGCTGTACGAGCAGTACTTC
NA	NA	TRBV12-3/TRBV12-4	TRBJ1-3	CASSFRMEGNTIYF	TGTGCCAGCAGTTTCAGGATGGAGGGAAACACCATATATTTT
few	NA	TRBV5-8	TRBJ2-5	CASSLGALGYNEQYF	TGTGCCAGCAGCTTGGGTGCTTTAGGCTACAATGAGCAGTACTTC
NA	NA	TRBV2	TRBJ2-6	CASSAQRFSGANVLTF	TGTGCCAGCAGTGCCCAAAGGTTCTCTGGGGCCAACGTCCTGACTTTC
NA	NA	TRBV30	TRBJ1-2	CAWTSAYGYTF	TGTGCCTGGACGTCAGCGTATGGCTACACCTTC
NA	NA	TRBV5-6	TRBJ1-5	CASSPRGTHGPQHF	TGTGCCAGCAGCCCTAGGGGCACGCACGGGCCCCAGCATTTT
few	TRBD2	TRBV5-1	TRBJ2-3	CASSSIAGALTDTQYF	TGCGCCAGCAGTTCTATAGCGGGGGCCCTCACAGATACGCAGTATTTT
many	TRBD2	TRBV20-1	TRBJ2-5	CSADGLAGGLETQYF	TGCAGTGCCGATGGACTAGCGGGGGGGCTTGAGACCCAGTACTTC
many	NA	TRBV6-1	TRBJ2-5	CASSEGFGGLQETQYF	TGTGCCAGCAGTGAAGGGTTCGGCGGACTTCAAGAGACCCAGTACTTC
NA	NA	TRBV6-2/TRBV6-3	TRBJ1-3	CASSVNSPSGNTIYF	TGTGCCAGCAGTGTGAACTCCCCCTCTGGAAACACCATATATTTT
many	NA	TRBV3-1	TRBJ2-5	CASSQETGRQETQYF	TGTGCCAGCAGCCAAGAGACTGGCAGACAAGAGACCCAGTACTTC
many	NA	TRBV5-1	TRBJ2-5	CASSLTRGEETQYF	TGCGCCAGCAGCTTGACCAGGGGGGAAGAGACCCAGTACTTC
NA	NA	TRBV6-6	TRBJ1-2	CASSYWTDPRGYTF	TGTGCCAGCAGTTATTGGACCGACCCGAGGGGCTACACCTTC
NA	NA	TRBV6-5	TRBJ2-5	CASSYSGRGTDYETQYF	TGTGCCAGCAGTTACTCGGGGCGGGGGACAGATTACGAGACCCAGTACTTC
many	NA	TRBV5-5	TRBJ2-7	CASSRLYEQYF	TGTGCCAGCAGCCGACTCTACGAGCAGTACTTC
NA	NA	TRBV13	TRBJ2-5	CASSWAPTSRETQYF	TGTGCCAGCAGCTGGGCCCCTACTAGCAGAGAGACCCAGTACTTC
NA	NA	TRBV7-6	TRBJ2-3	CASSLAIADTQYF	TGTGCCAGCAGCTTAGCGATCGCGGATACGCAGTATTTT
NA	NA	TRBV12-3/TRBV12-4	TRBJ2-7	CASSSTAFYEQYF	TGTGCCAGCAGTTCGACAGCATTCTACGAGCAGTACTTC
many	TRBD1	TRBV5-1	TRBJ2-2	CASRRTGTGNTGELFF	TGCGCCAGCAGACGAACCGGGACAGGGAACACCGGGGAGCTGTTTTTT
NA	NA	TRBV7-2	TRBJ1-6	CASSLAPSYNSPLHF	TGTGCCAGCAGCTTAGCGCCCTCCTATAATTCACCCCTCCACTTT
few	TRBD1	TRBV5-4	TRBJ1-4	CASSLASTGGQEKLFF	TGTGCCAGCAGCTTGGCCTCTACAGGGGGCCAAGAAAAACTGTTTTTT
many	TRBD1	TRBV25-1	TRBJ2-5	CASSELGQLQETQYF	TGTGCCAGCAGTGAATTGGGACAGTTACAAGAGACCCAGTACTTC
NA	NA	TRBV19	TRBJ2-3	CASQGQRNTDTQYF	TGTGCCAGTCAAGGGCAGAGAAACACAGATACGCAGTATTTT
NA	NA	TRBV30	TRBJ1-3	CAWSEDKLGNTIYF	TGTGCCTGGAGTGAGGACAAATTGGGAAACACCATATATTTT
few	NA	TRBV6-6	TRBJ1-4	CASSYRAEKLFF	TGTGCCAGCAGTTACCGAGCGGAAAAACTGTTTTTT
many	TRBD2	TRBV7-3	TRBJ2-5	CASSSGTSGEQETQYF	TGTGCCAGCAGCTCGGGGACTAGCGGGGAACAAGAGACCCAGTACTTC
NA	TRBD2	TRBV6-2/TRBV6-3	TRBJ2-2	CASCYSGGRVNTGELFF	TGTGCCAGCTGTTACTCGGGAGGAAGGGTGAACACCGGGGAGCTGTTTTTT
many	NA	TRBV6-2/TRBV6-3	TRBJ1-1	CASRPGGPRAFF	TGTGCCAGCAGACCGGGGGGTCCACGAGCTTTCTTT
NA	NA	TRBV7-8	TRBJ1-2	CASSLSGTLYGYTF	TGTGCCAGCAGCCTTTCCGGGACCCTCTATGGCTACACCTTC
NA	NA	TRBV24-1	TRBJ2-1	CATSAGVVNEQFF	TGTGCCACCAGTGCAGGGGTGGTCAATGAGCAGTTCTTC
once	TRBD2	TRBV20-1	TRBJ2-3	CSASVAGGSTSTDTQYF	TGCAGTGCTAGCGTAGCGGGAGGGTCGACTAGCACAGATACGCAGTATTTT
many	TRBD1	TRBV20-1	TRBJ2-7	CSARDPTGGYEQYF	TGCAGTGCTAGAGACCCCACAGGGGGCTACGAGCAGTACTTC
many	NA	TRBV27	TRBJ2-7	CASSSGTNSYEQYF	TGTGCCAGCAGTTCCGGGACCAACTCCTACGAGCAGTACTTC
many	NA	TRBV7-2	TRBJ2-1	CASSLGPVRTSYNEQFF	TGTGCCAGCAGCTTAGGCCCTGTTAGAACCTCCTACAATGAGCAGTTCTTC
many	NA	TRBV4-2	TRBJ1-2	CASSLPDGYGYTF	TGTGCCAGCAGCCTACCGGACGGGTATGGCTACACCTTC
once	NA	TRBV10-2	TRBJ1-3	CASSGLQEGNTIYF	TGCGCCAGCAGTGGGCTACAGGAGGGAAACACCATATATTTT
many	TRBD2	TRBV9	TRBJ2-1	CASSIAGGLNEQFF	TGTGCCAGCAGTATAGCGGGGGGCCTCAATGAGCAGTTCTTC